The 5 T cell receptor beta chains below all came from one sample that was sequenced in a study of T cells in Graves' hyperthyroidism and ophthalmopathy. Researchers took RNA transcripts and amplified the TCR beta CDR3 regions from them. When the TCR CDR3 underwent first-round RT-PCR, the HTBI primer set was used. MiXCR was run by TCRdb on the multiplex PCR reads, yielding one entry per CDR3 protein. The sample lists 500,000 to 550,000 distinct CDR3 sequences; 15% to 20% were seen once. Sequencing input: blood. These receptors were obtained from a man in his forties with Graves' ophthalmopathy.

This clonotype was counted ten times or more. The chain links TRBV5-1 to TRBJ2-2; 10 bases agree with TRBD2. The CDR3 covers 15 residues. Germline CDR1 reads SGHRS; CDR2 reads YFSETQ. V was pared by 7 bases and J by 4 bases, with 7 bases of the junction left unmatched. CDR3: CASGPPSGGTGELFF. In nucleotides, the CDR3 is TGCGCCAGCGGTCCTCCTAGCGGGGGCACCGGGGAGCTGTTTTTT.

This clonotype was counted only a few times. The chain carries TRBV6-5 and TRBJ1-6, with D perhaps TRBD1 (6 bases). Per germline, CDR1 MNHEY and CDR2 SVGAGI. V lost 2 bases and J 6 bases, leaving 23 bases between the germline ends. The CDR3 is made up of 19 amino acids. The DNA of the CDR3 is TGTGCCAGCAGTTACCTCATCCCCCAAACAGGGCTCAGTAATTCACCCCTCCACTTT. It is translated as CASSYLIPQTGLSNSPLHF.

This clonotype has just a few counts. This chain connects TRBV6-5 to TRBJ1-2; D not resolved. Germline CDR1 and CDR2: MNHEY and SVGAGI. V was trimmed by 2 bases and J by 3 bases, leaving 10 bases between them. The CDR3 length is 14 residues. DNA of the CDR3: TGTGCCAGCAGTTACGGGCAGGACGACTATGGCTACACCTTC. The encoded protein is CASSYGQDDYGYTF.

The rearrangement joins TRBV28 to TRBJ2-5; D is tentatively TRBD1 or TRBD2 (5 bases each). The V gene's germline CDR1 is MDHEN and CDR2 SYDVKM. Trimming cost V 8 bases and J 2 bases, with 18 bases left between them. The CDR3 is 15 residues long. CDR3 nucleotides: TGTGCCAGCGACGTGGGACCCCATACGCAAGAGACCCAGTACTTC. It yields the protein CASDVGPHTQETQYF.

This clonotype was counted between two and nine times. This is likely a read error, given that the CDR3 carries no conserved phenylalanine or tryptophan at its end. This chain connects TRBV27 to TRBJ2-7; no clear D. The CDR3 contains 14 residues. The germline V gene has CDR1 MNHEY and CDR2 SMNVEV (reference sequence). V lost 4 bases to trimming and J lost 0 bases, with 10 bases between them. The CDR3 reads CASSYTGVSYEQYL. As DNA, the CDR3 is TGTGCCAGCAGTTATACCGGAGTCTCCTACGAGCAGTACCTC.